One sample yielded the 26 T cell receptor beta chains listed below, sequenced in a study of T cell clonality in common variable immunodeficiency. TCRdb keeps only in-frame clones here, not all; method: immunoSEQ multiplex PCR. This set yields several thousand clones and no singletons; the top ten hold around 4.5%. Whole-study findings and limits: Fewer deletions and N-nucleotide insertions were reportedly seen in common variable immunodeficiency TCR beta sequences.

No antigen is known for these receptors. Material: peripheral blood mononuclear cells. These receptors originate from a human donor with common variable immunodeficiency.

This clone was counted at least ten times. The read ends 3 residues early relative to the CDR3; the germline J gene fills the gap. The chain recombines TRBV19 with TRBJ1-5; D gene ambiguous. The CDR3 totals 15 residues. V was cut by 2 bases and J by 3 bases, with 11 bases left in between. In germline, CDR1 is LNHDA, CDR2 SQIVND (reference sequence). CDR3: CASSIIQAYNQPQHF. CDR3 bases read: TGTGCCAGTAGTATAATCCAGGCTTACAATCAGCCC.

This clone came up many times. With the read ending 3 residues before the CDR3 end, the germline J gene is used to fill in that end. This chain uses TRBV20-1 with TRBJ2-3; TRBD2 matches 8 bases. Germline CDR1 and CDR2: DFQATT and SNEGSKA (reference sequence). J was trimmed by 7 bases and V by 3 bases; bases with no gene match: 9. The length of the CDR3 is 14 residues. CDR3 DNA, as far as it was read: TGCAGTGCTAGTATACCGGGGGGGCGGAATACG. This codes for CSASIPGGRNT. The entire CDR3 sequence reads CSASIPGGRNTQYF.

In this sample, this clone turned up many times. The CDR3 is cut off 3 residues early in the read; its end comes from the germline J gene. The rearrangement uses TRBV20-1 and TRBJ1-1, with D unclear. CDR3 size: 14 residues. Per germline, CDR1 DFQATT and CDR2 SNEGSKA (reference sequence). V was clipped by 0 bases and J by 3 bases, with 11 bases between them. The DNA read from the CDR3 is TGCAGTGCTAGAGAGGGCAGTACCTACACTGAA. Translating gives CSAREGSTYTE. In full, the CDR3 reads CSAREGSTYTEAFF.

This clone was picked up many times. The read ends 3 residues shy of where the CDR3 ends; the end is completed using the germline J gene. The rearrangement joins TRBV3-1 (or the pseudogene TRBV3-2) to TRBJ2-5; D gene unclear. Trimming removed 0 bases at V and 7 bases at J, with 9 bases between. Germline CDR1 is LGHDT and CDR2 is YNNKEL (reference sequence). The CDR3 contains 13 residues. Here the CDR3 reads CASSQDRVWTQYF. The sequenced part of the CDR3 DNA is TGTGCCAGCAGCCAAGATAGGGTGTGGACC.

At least ten counts were recorded for this clone. The read ends 3 residues early relative to the CDR3; the germline J gene fills the gap. The chain employs TRBV2 and TRBJ2-7; 7 bases line up with TRBD1. The CDR3 runs to 14 residues. J was trimmed by 0 bases and V by 9 bases; bases with no gene match: 8. CDR1 and CDR2 from the germline V gene are SNHLY and FYNNEI. The sequenced part of the CDR3 DNA is TGTGCCAGTAAAAACCGGGACAGCTCCTACGAG. As protein: CASKNRDSSYE. The whole CDR3 protein reads CASKNRDSSYEQYF.

With respect to this clone: The read ends 3 residues shy of where the CDR3 ends; the end is completed using the germline J gene. The V call is TRBV20-1, the J call TRBJ2-1, with 7 bases fitting TRBD1. The J segment lost 6 bases and the V segment lost 1 base, leaving 9 bases of the junction unmatched. The germline gives CDR1 DFQATT, CDR2 SNEGSKA (reference sequence). This CDR3 comprises 15 residues. The CDR3 sequence: CSARAAQGLFNEQFF. The CDR3 DNA, read in part, is TGCAGTGCTAGAGCTGCACAGGGGTTGTTCAATGAG.

At least ten counts were recorded for this clone. The read ends 3 residues shy of where the CDR3 ends; the end is completed using the germline J gene. The rearrangement joins TRBV12-3 or TRBV12-4 to TRBJ1-1; D is ambiguous. The CDR3 spans 14 residues. Trimming took off 4 bases at V and 1 base at J, with 10 bases between the two ends. This CDR3 is CASSSHAGNTEAFF. The CDR3 DNA, read in part, is TGTGCCAGCAGTTCCCACGCAGGGAACACTGAA.

This clone showed up many times. The read ends 3 residues shy of where the CDR3 ends; the end is completed using the germline J gene. The chain uses TRBV6-2 or TRBV6-3 and TRBJ2-3; weak D call: TRBD2 (6 bases). Looked up from germline, CDR1 is MNHEY and CDR2 is SVGEGT. This CDR3 spans 16 amino acids. Trimming shortened V by 5 bases and J by 0 bases, and 15 bases separated the two germline ends. The CDR3 loop reads CASSLTPGTSTDTQYF. The covered CDR3 bases are TGTGCCAGCAGTCTCACACCCGGGACTAGCACAGATACG.

This clone is medium-sized within its sample. The DNA ends 3 residues before the CDR3 does, and the rest of the CDR3 is filled in from the germline J gene. The chain carries TRBV5-1 and TRBJ1-6, with D maybe TRBD1 (5 bases). CDR1 and CDR2 (germline): SGHRS, YFSETQ. The CDR3 loop spans 15 amino acids. Trimming left V 4 bases short and J 10 bases short, with 18 bases between. The CDR3 bases that were read are TGCGCCAGCAGCCCCTCGGGGGGAGCTCACTCACCC. It encodes CASSPSGGAHSP. The full CDR3 is CASSPSGGAHSPLHF.

This clone was counted at least ten times. The read halts 3 residues ahead of the CDR3 end, with the missing end drawn from the germline J gene. This chain links TRBV7-9 with TRBJ2-1; 7 bases line up with TRBD2. V shed 8 bases, J shed 2 bases, and the junction held 3 bases outside the gene matches. The CDR3 covers 13 residues. CDR1 is SEHNR, CDR2 FQNEAQ, per germline (reference sequence). CDR3 DNA (partial): TGTGCCAGCCGCGGGGGACCCTACAATGAG. This encodes CASRGGPYNE. The CDR3 in its entirety is CASRGGPYNEQFF.

In its sample, this clone was seen many times. Coverage ceases 3 residues before the CDR3 finishes, and the germline J gene fills in the end. This sample includes further DNA sequences coding for the same CDR3. The chain combines TRBV5-1 with TRBJ1-1, with D maybe TRBD1 (5 bases). The V gene lost 3 bases and the J gene lost 4 bases, with 7 bases spanning the gap. Germline V lookup: CDR1 SGHRS, CDR2 YFSETQ. The length of the CDR3 is 12 residues. CDR3 sequence: CASSSQGTEAFF. The CDR3 DNA, read in part, is TGCGCCAGCAGCTCCCAGGGCACTGAA.

In its sample, this clone was seen many times. From the germline J gene comes the end of the CDR3, since the read stops 3 residues before it. V usage is TRBV5-1 and J usage is TRBJ2-3; the D gene is possibly TRBD1 (6 bases). V was clipped by 4 bases and J by 8 bases, with 14 bases between them. CDR1 is SGHRS and CDR2 is YFSETQ in the germline V gene. The CDR3 sequence is 13 residues long. The CDR3 is CASSGQQGRTQYF. The CDR3 bases that were read are TGCGCCAGCAGCGGACAACAGGGACGTACG.

This clone was seen repeatedly, ten times or more. Sequencing ends 3 residues short of the CDR3 end; the germline J gene provides the rest. The rearrangement uses TRBV14 and TRBJ2-2, with 8 nucleotides matching TRBD1. The CDR3 consists of 17 residues. With 2 bases clipped from V and 6 bases from J, the junction kept 11 bases outside the gene matches. Germline V gene data show CDR1 as SGHDN and CDR2 as FVKESK. CDR3 region: CASSQYFGQGMAGELFF. The sequenced CDR3 bases are TGTGCCAGCAGCCAATATTTCGGACAGGGAATGGCCGGGGAG.

This clone was picked up many times. The read stops 3 residues short of the end of the CDR3; the missing end is completed from the germline J gene. V is TRBV19 and J is TRBJ1-2; 7 bases are shared with TRBD1. V lost 5 bases, J lost 0 bases, and 9 bases stayed unmatched. The CDR3 sequence is 16 residues long. Germline CDR1 and CDR2: LNHDA and SQIVND (reference sequence). The CDR3 DNA, read in part, is TGTGCCAGTAGTGGTCCGGAGGGGGCTCCTAACTATGGC. It translates to CASSGPEGAPNYG. Given in full, the CDR3 is CASSGPEGAPNYGYTF.

By proportion, this clone is medium-sized. The CDR3 end is not reached by the read, which stops 3 residues before it; the germline J gene fills it in. The chain employs TRBV7-2 and TRBJ2-3; the match to TRBD2 covers 13 bases. Germline V gene lookup returns CDR1 SGHTA and CDR2 FQGNSA. J gave up 6 bases and V 3 bases, and 3 bases lay outside the gene matches. This CDR3 comprises 15 residues. CDR3 in amino acids: CASSFGGLAGDTQYF. CDR3 DNA (partial): TGTGCCAGCAGCTTTGGGGGACTAGCGGGGGATACG.

This clone was counted ten times or more. The CDR3 extends 3 residues past the end of the read, so its final part is completed from the germline J gene. This chain connects TRBV9 to TRBJ2-7; D is undetermined. Trimming removed 3 bases from V and 3 bases from J, with 7 bases in between. The CDR3 has 12 amino acids. Germline V CDR1 and CDR2: SGDLS, YYNGEE. The CDR3 spells CASSGANYEQYF. CDR3 DNA, as far as it was read: TGTGCCAGCAGCGGAGCGAACTACGAG.

This clone was counted ten times or more. The observed sequence ends 3 residues before the CDR3 terminus, with the missing tail filled in from the germline J gene. This sequence joins TRBV5-1 and TRBJ1-3; 7 bases agree with TRBD1. This CDR3 is 15 amino acids long. After removal of 4 bases from V and 0 bases from J, the junction contained 4 bases not matched to a gene. Germline CDR1 reads SGHRS; CDR2 reads YFSETQ. Partial CDR3 DNA: TGCGCCAGCAGCCGGACAGGCGACTCTGGAAACACC. As protein: CASSRTGDSGNT. Given in full, the CDR3 is CASSRTGDSGNTIYF.

This clone was recorded at least ten times. With the read ending 3 residues before the CDR3 end, the germline J gene is used to fill in that end. The V call is TRBV6-1, the J call TRBJ2-1; tentative D call: TRBD2 (6 bases). V was pared by 4 bases and J by 4 bases, with 11 bases between. The CDR3 totals 14 residues. From germline, CDR1 is MNHNS and CDR2 SASEGT. The DNA read from the CDR3 is TGTGCCAGCAGTGCGAGGGACTCATACAATGAG. Residues: CASSARDSYNE. The full-length CDR3 reads as CASSARDSYNEQFF.

As concerns this clone: Sequence at one end of the junction differs from germline and may be a read error. The read stops 3 residues short of the end of the CDR3; the missing end is completed from the germline J gene. The J gene is TRBJ2-7, the V gene TRBV7-9, with TRBD1 as a possible D gene (5 bases). The CDR3 length is 14 residues. The germline gives CDR1 SEHNR, CDR2 FQNEAQ (reference sequence). The sequenced part of the CDR3 DNA is TGTTCCAGCAGCTTAGAGTTCGACAGCTACGAG. The encoded protein is CSSSLEFDSYE. The CDR3 reads in full as CSSSLEFDSYEQYF.

This clone is medium-sized within its sample. The read gets to within 3 residues of the CDR3 end, and the germline J gene fills in the rest. The chain has TRBV6-4 and TRBJ1-5; tentative D call: TRBD1 (6 bases). V was clipped by 5 bases and J by 0 bases, with 14 bases between them. Germline CDR1 is MRHNA and CDR2 is SNTAGT. This CDR3 region has 16 residues. Incomplete CDR3 DNA: TGTGCCAGCAGTACCCGGGACAACTATAGCAATCAGCCC. Translation gives CASSTRDNYSNQP. The CDR3 in its entirety is CASSTRDNYSNQPQHF.

This clone has a count of ten or more. The CDR3 here is CAWSVQQSYEQYF. CDR3 bases read: TGTGCCTGGAGTGTACAACAGTCCTACGAG. The rearrangement joins TRBV30 to TRBJ2-7; D remains unclear. The read comes to an end 3 residues before the CDR3 does, leaving the germline J gene to fill in the end. Germline CDR1 and CDR2: GTSNPN and SVGIG (reference sequence). The CDR3 is made up of 13 amino acids. Trimming removed 0 bases at V and 1 base at J, with 7 bases between.

A remark on this clone: The CDR3 extends 3 residues past the end of the read, so its final part is completed from the germline J gene. V usage is TRBV19 and J usage is TRBJ1-5; D may be TRBD1 (5 bases). The CDR3 has 13 amino acids. Trimming stripped 6 bases from V and 4 bases from J, with 10 bases between. From germline, CDR1 is LNHDA and CDR2 SQIVND (reference sequence). The CDR3 region is CASSSGGNQPQHF. CDR3 bases read: TGTGCCAGTAGCTCTGGGGGGAATCAGCCC. The complete variable domain, with remaining parts taken from reference TRBV19 and TRBJ1-5, reads DGGITQSPKYLFRKEGQNVTLSCEQNLNHDAMYWYRQDPGQGLRLIYYSQIVNDFQKGDIAEGYSVSREKKESFPLTVTSAQKNPTAFYLCASSSGGNQPQHFGDGTRLSIL.

This clone was observed many times. The CDR3 goes on 3 residues after the read ends, and that part is filled in from the germline J gene. The chain uses TRBV28 and TRBJ2-7, with 11 bases matching TRBD2. Looked up from germline, CDR1 is MDHEN and CDR2 is SYDVKM. The V gene end was trimmed by 6 bases and the J gene end by 1 base; junction bases not matched to a gene: 8. The CDR3 runs 16 residues. CDR3 region: CASSLGTSGSSYEQYF. Partial CDR3 DNA: TGTGCCAGCAGCCTAGGGACTAGCGGTTCTTCCTACGAG.

This clone was recorded at least ten times. The read halts 3 residues ahead of the CDR3 end, with the missing end drawn from the germline J gene. The gene calls are TRBV2 and TRBJ1-1; D uncertain. Per the germline V gene, CDR1 is SNHLY and CDR2 is FYNNEI. The CDR3 runs 13 residues. V lost 0 bases and J lost 3, with 5 bases in between. This chain's CDR3 is CASSEASYTEAFF. The sequenced part of the CDR3 DNA is TGTGCCAGCAGTGAAGCCTCTTACACTGAA.

This clone was counted ten times or more. The read stops 3 residues short of the end of the CDR3; the missing end is completed from the germline J gene. V and J are TRBV18 and TRBJ1-4, with TRBD1 matching over 7 bases. Trimming cost V 3 bases and J 8 bases; bases outside gene matches: 12. CDR3 length equals 16 residues. Germline V gene sequence: CDR1 KGHSH, CDR2 LQKENI. CDR3 amino acids: CASSPAVQGRGEKLFF. The DNA read from the CDR3 is TGTGCCAGCTCACCTGCAGTACAGGGGAGAGGGGAAAAA.

The table lists this clone with many counts. The DNA ends 3 residues before the CDR3 does, and the rest of the CDR3 is filled in from the germline J gene. The chain combines TRBV5-1 with TRBJ1-2, with no clear D. Germline V gene data show CDR1 as SGHRS and CDR2 as YFSETQ. Trimming shortened V by 0 bases and J by 4 bases, and 10 bases separated the two germline ends. CDR3 length: 14 residues. CDR3 region: CASSLVPQIYGYTF. Incomplete CDR3 DNA: TGCGCCAGCAGCTTGGTTCCACAGATCTATGGC.